A single T cell receptor beta chain is shown here with its context. The repertoire was sequenced with immunoSEQ multiplex PCR; TCRdb's copy has only in-frame clones and lacks some. Found here are about 560,000 clones, around 76% of them singletons; the top ten hold around 11%. This specimen comes from a study of shared clonotypes between healthy human individuals. Germline-derived CDR1 and CDR2 are SGHRS and YFSETQ. The trim removed 2 bases at V and 4 bases at J, leaving 4 bases unmatched. This CDR3 comprises 15 residues. This TCR was sampled from a woman aged 35 to 49 in good health. Some clones in this sample may be carry-over from other donors' samples. The sequenced sample consisted of PBMCs. This chain links TRBV5-1 with TRBJ2-3; the match to TRBD2 covers 10 bases. CDR3 protein: CASSLSGRVADTQYF. The CDR3 nucleotides read TGCGCCAGCAGCTTAAGCGGGAGGGTCGCAGATACGCAGTATTTT.